This entry concerns a single TCR beta chain. Its antigen is not identified. Germline assignment: CDR1 LGHNA and CDR2 YNFKEQ. The CDR3 runs 15 residues. Trimming took off 3 bases at V and 3 bases at J, with 14 bases between the two ends. These data belong to a study of cytomegalovirus exposure and HLA in healthy donors. A multiplex PCR was run with 60 Vbeta primers and 13 Jbeta primers. Assay used: immunoSEQ multiplex PCR; TCRdb lists only in-frame clones, some missing. The table records some 150,000 clones, roughly 85% of them present only once. The study's findings and limits: Presence/absence analyses rested on an assumption that sequencing depth was roughly uniform across donors. The study carried out a later analysis of TCR beta sequences. It associated some 18,000 of them with specific HLA alleles at a false discovery rate of 0.05. Productive rates of about 90% or about 30% were seen for most TCR beta V segments in an earlier analysis.

The chain employs TRBV4-2 and TRBJ1-2; perhaps TRBD1 as D (5 bases). Sequences were obtained from PBMCs. The clonotype comes from a man aged 40-49 years in good health and CMV-seropositive. CDR3 sequence reads: CASSHQTAGYYGYTF. CDR3 DNA sequence: TGTGCCAGCAGCCACCAGACAGCAGGGTACTATGGCTACACCTTC.